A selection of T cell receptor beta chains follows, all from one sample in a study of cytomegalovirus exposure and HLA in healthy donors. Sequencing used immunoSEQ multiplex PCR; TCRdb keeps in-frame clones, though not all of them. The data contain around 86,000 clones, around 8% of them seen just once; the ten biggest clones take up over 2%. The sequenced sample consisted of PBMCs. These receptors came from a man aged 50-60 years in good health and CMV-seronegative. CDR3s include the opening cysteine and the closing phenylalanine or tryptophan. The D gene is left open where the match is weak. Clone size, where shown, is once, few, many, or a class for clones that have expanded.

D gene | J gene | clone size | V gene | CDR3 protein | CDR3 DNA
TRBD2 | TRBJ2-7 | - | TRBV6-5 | CASSYSREPSYEQYF | TGTGCCAGCAGTTACTCGCGGGAGCCTTCCTACGAGCAGTACTTC
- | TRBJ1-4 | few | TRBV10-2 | CASSGAGNEELFF | TGCGCCAGCAGTGGTGCAGGTAATGAAGAACTGTTTTTT
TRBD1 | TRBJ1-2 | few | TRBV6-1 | CASRPGTGVGGYTF | TGTGCCAGCCGACCCGGGACAGGGGTGGGGGGCTACACCTTC
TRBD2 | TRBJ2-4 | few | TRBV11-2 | CASSLVAGGPLAKNIQYF | TGTGCCAGCAGCTTAGTAGCGGGGGGGCCGTTAGCCAAAAACATTCAGTACTTC
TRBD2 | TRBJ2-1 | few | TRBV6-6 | CASSYFGLAGDNEQFF | TGTGCCAGCAGTTACTTCGGACTAGCGGGAGACAATGAGCAGTTCTTC
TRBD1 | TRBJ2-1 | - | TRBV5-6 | CASSLRQGARNEQFF | TGTGCCAGCAGCTTGAGACAGGGGGCTAGGAATGAGCAGTTCTTC
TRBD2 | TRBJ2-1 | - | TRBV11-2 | CASSLEASGINEQFF | TGTGCCAGCAGCTTAGAGGCTAGCGGAATAAATGAGCAGTTCTTC
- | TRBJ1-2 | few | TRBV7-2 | CASSLDTYGYTF | TGTGCCAGCAGCCTCGACACTTATGGCTACACCTTC
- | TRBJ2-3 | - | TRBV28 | CASSFSASTDTQYF | TGTGCCAGCAGTTTTAGCGCCAGCACAGATACGCAGTATTTT
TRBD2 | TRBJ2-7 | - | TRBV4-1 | CASSQDLTSGNYEQYF | TGCGCCAGCAGCCAAGATTTAACTAGCGGGAACTACGAGCAGTACTTC
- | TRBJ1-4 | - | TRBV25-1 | CASSELGTTNEKLFF | TGTGCCAGCAGTGAACTCGGGACAACTAATGAAAAACTGTTTTTT
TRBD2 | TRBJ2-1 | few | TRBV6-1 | CASRGLAGEEQFF | TGTGCCAGCAGGGGACTAGCGGGAGAAGAGCAGTTCTTC
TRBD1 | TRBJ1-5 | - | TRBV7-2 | CASSPQTGGHSNQPQHF | TGTGCCAGCAGCCCTCAAACAGGGGGGCATAGCAATCAGCCCCAGCATTTT
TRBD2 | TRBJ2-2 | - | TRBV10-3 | CAISAPDGGGTPTGELFF | TGTGCCATCAGTGCCCCGGATGGCGGGGGAACCCCCACCGGGGAGCTGTTTTTT
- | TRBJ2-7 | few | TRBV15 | CATSRDFTDEQYF | TGTGCCACCAGCAGAGATTTCACTGACGAGCAGTACTTC
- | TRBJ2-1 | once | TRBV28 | CASSLASAHNEQFF | TGTGCCAGCAGTTTGGCTAGCGCGCACAATGAGCAGTTCTTC
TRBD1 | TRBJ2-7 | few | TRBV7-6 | CASAPYPGQGAYEQYF | TGTGCCAGCGCCCCTTATCCGGGACAGGGGGCTTACGAGCAGTACTTC